This T cell receptor (beta chain) was retrieved from a study of blood T cell repertoires in COVID-19. For the study at large: The United States, Italy and Spain provided the acute and convalescent COVID-19 samples. PBMCs, B-cell-depleted T cells, or T cells provided the cDNA or gDNA that made up the material.

Per the authors' pipeline: Amplification of reference gene primers provided the estimated nucleated cell counts. Produced via immunoSEQ multiplex PCR; TCRdb's table is partial and in-frame only. V and J calls and clone size follow that table, whereas D and trimming were derived from the DNA. Among 280,000 or so clones listed, roughly 89% were seen once. All enrollees were roughly 18 to 100 years old and from about 24 US areas. Trimming pared 10 bases from V and 3 bases from J, leaving 15 bases between. From germline, CDR1 is SNHLY and CDR2 FYNNEI. The CDR3 is made up of 14 amino acids. This sequence was found in a woman between 40 and 55 years old who had recovered from COVID-19. The chain couples TRBV2 to TRBJ1-4; a weak D match, TRBD1 (6 bases). The sequenced material came from PBMCs or T cells enriched from blood (not recorded which). CDR3 nucleotides: TGTGCCACGGGTTTAGGACAGTCTAATGAAAAACTGTTTTTT. It specifies CATGLGQSNEKLFF.